Following are 11 T cell receptor beta chains from one sample sequenced in a study of T cell responses to AZD1222 COVID-19 vaccine listed by TCRdb under 2021. The sample's time point label, in plain terms: baseline before first vaccination. The method behind the library was the immunoSEQ multiplex PCR assay. Here the immuneACCESS table is served through TCRdb, limited to in-frame sequences with V and J called. Missing clones are a known gap in these copies; in checked studies unresolved V genes cover under half, and the rest lacks a known reason. The sample includes 130,000 or so clones, with more than 80% observed a single time. The ten most abundant clones make up 3.1% of the sample. The sequenced sample was peripheral blood, obtained on day 0 of AZD1222 vaccination. The receptors stem from an adult in good health.

This chain connects TRBV2 to TRBJ1-2; D is unclear. CDR1 SNHLY and CDR2 FYNNEI come from the germline V gene. V was clipped by 3 bases and J by 6 bases, with 14 bases between them. The CDR3 length is 14 residues. The CDR3 spells CASSERQAQNGYTF. The CDR3 DNA reads TGTGCCAGCAGTGAGAGGCAGGCTCAGAATGGCTACACCTTC.

This clone turned up a few times. The chain uses TRBV6-5 and TRBJ1-2; no definite D call. V dropped 0 bases and J dropped 4 bases, with 9 bases sitting between them. This CDR3 comprises 14 residues. Germline V gene lookup returns CDR1 MNHEY and CDR2 SVGAGI. The CDR3: CASSYSRTAYGYTF. CDR3 bases: TGTGCCAGCAGTTACTCCCGGACGGCCTATGGCTACACCTTC.

This clone came up a few times. The V call is TRBV18, the J call TRBJ1-1, with D hard to call. Germline V gene sequence: CDR1 KGHSH, CDR2 LQKENI. This CDR3 has 13 residues. Trimming pared 6 bases from V and 5 bases from J, leaving 13 bases between. The CDR3: CASSPARETEAFF. In nucleotides, the CDR3 is TGTGCCAGCTCCCCGGCACGGGAGACTGAAGCTTTCTTT.

Comments on this clone: Other DNA sequences in the same sample also yield this CDR3. The V call is TRBV12-3 or TRBV12-4, the J call TRBJ2-7; no firm D call. The V end lost 1 base, the J end lost 6 bases, and 4 bases lay between the germline ends. The CDR3 has 11 residues. Written as DNA, the CDR3 is TGTGCCAGCAGTTTAGGAGGCGAGCAGTACTTC. This gives the protein CASSLGGEQYF.

The chain links TRBV4-1 to TRBJ2-3; TRBD2 aligns across 8 bases. The CDR3 totals 15 residues. Looked up from germline, CDR1 is MGHRA and CDR2 is YSYEKL. The V and J ends lost 0 bases and 11 bases, in that order; junction bases with no gene match: 10. CDR3 region: CASSQDRRTSPRQYF. CDR3 DNA sequence: TGCGCCAGCAGCCAAGATCGAAGGACTAGCCCCAGGCAGTATTTT.

The chain uses TRBV27 and TRBJ2-5, with D perhaps matching TRBD1 or TRBD2 (6 bases each). The CDR3 contains 14 residues. V gave up 3 bases and J gave up 4 bases, with 12 bases separating them. The germline gives CDR1 MNHEY, CDR2 SMNVEV (reference sequence). The CDR3 DNA is TGTGCCAGCAGTTTGTTAGGGGGAGGAGAGACCCAGTACTTC. Its protein is CASSLLGGGETQYF.

This clone was seen a single time. The chain combines TRBV27 with TRBJ1-6, with a possible D match to TRBD1 (6 bases). The CDR3 is 16 residues long. V was pared by 8 bases and J by 4 bases, with 18 bases between. Germline CDR1 is MNHEY and CDR2 is SMNVEV (reference sequence). This CDR3 is CASQEAPRGYNSPLHF. As DNA, the CDR3 is TGTGCCAGCCAAGAGGCCCCCAGGGGTTATAATTCACCCCTCCACTTT.

This chain connects TRBV5-1 to TRBJ1-3; 8 bases map to TRBD1. Trimming cost V 4 bases and J 3 bases; bases outside gene matches: 3. CDR3 length equals 14 residues. Germline CDR1 reads SGHRS; CDR2 reads YFSETQ. The CDR3: CASSPTGVGNTIYF. The CDR3 nucleotides are TGCGCCAGCAGCCCGACAGGGGTTGGAAACACCATATATTTT.

The rearrangement uses TRBV12-3 or TRBV12-4 and TRBJ1-5; D call uncertain. V shed 6 bases and J shed 3 bases, with 6 bases lying between them. This CDR3 region has 12 residues. DNA for the CDR3: TGTGCCAGCAGCCGACCCAATCAGCCCCAGCATTTT. Translated, it gives CASSRPNQPQHF.

A single count supports this clone. The chain couples TRBV4-2 to TRBJ1-6; tentatively, D is TRBD1 (5 bases). This CDR3 region has 14 residues. Trimming took 4 bases from V and 7 from J, leaving 11 bases between them. The V gene's germline CDR1 is LGHNA and CDR2 YNFKEQ. In nucleotides, the CDR3 is TGTGCCAGCAGCCCTAACTGGGGGAATTCACCCCTCCACTTT. Its translation: CASSPNWGNSPLHF.

The genes are TRBV12-5 and TRBJ1-2; possibly TRBD1 for D (5 bases). V was clipped by 1 base and J by 8 bases, with 14 bases between them. The CDR3 has 14 residues. In germline, CDR1 is LGHNT, CDR2 FRNRAP. CDR3 protein: CASGLETAAGGYTF. As DNA, the CDR3 is TGTGCTAGTGGTTTGGAGACAGCCGCAGGCGGCTACACCTTC.